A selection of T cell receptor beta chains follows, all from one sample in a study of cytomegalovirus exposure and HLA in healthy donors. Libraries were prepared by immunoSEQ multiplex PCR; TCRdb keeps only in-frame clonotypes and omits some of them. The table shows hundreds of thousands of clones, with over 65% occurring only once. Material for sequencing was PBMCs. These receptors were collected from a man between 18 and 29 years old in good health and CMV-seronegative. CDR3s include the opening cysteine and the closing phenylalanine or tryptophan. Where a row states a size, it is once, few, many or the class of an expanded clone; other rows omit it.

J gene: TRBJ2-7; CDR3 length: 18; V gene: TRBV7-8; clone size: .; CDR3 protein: CASSLGVLSGRAFGEQYF
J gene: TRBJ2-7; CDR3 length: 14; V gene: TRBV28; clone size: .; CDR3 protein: CASRSWTPIYEQYF
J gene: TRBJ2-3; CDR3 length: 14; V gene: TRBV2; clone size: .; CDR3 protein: CASSAGLSTDTQYF
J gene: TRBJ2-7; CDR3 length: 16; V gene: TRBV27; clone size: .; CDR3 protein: CASSFTLHRASYEQYF
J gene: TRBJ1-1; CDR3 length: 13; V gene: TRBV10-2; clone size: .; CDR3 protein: CASSQGGGTEAFF
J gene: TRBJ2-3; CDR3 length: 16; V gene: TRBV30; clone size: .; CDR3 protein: CAWSVGGRLSTDTQYF
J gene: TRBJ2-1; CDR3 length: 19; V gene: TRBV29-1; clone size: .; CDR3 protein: CSVEVPGLRGGSSYNEQFF
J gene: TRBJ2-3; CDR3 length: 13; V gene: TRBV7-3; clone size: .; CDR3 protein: CASSLTGLDTQYF
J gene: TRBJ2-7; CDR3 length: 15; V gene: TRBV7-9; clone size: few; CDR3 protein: CASSSPTSANYEQYF
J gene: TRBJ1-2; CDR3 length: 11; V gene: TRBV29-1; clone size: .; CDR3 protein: CSVAENYGYTF
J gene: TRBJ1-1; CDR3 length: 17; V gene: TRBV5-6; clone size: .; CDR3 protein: CASSLVRDSLMNTEAFF
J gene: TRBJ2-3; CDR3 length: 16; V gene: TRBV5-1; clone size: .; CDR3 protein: CASSVTSGIPTDTQYF
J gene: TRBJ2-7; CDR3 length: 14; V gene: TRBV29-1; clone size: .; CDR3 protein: CSVEGLAGGDEQYF
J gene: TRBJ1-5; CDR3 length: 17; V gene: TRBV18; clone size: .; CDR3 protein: CASSEGQGTYSNQPQHF
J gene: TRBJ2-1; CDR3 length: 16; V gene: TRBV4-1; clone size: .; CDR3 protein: CASSFSREGLRNEQFF